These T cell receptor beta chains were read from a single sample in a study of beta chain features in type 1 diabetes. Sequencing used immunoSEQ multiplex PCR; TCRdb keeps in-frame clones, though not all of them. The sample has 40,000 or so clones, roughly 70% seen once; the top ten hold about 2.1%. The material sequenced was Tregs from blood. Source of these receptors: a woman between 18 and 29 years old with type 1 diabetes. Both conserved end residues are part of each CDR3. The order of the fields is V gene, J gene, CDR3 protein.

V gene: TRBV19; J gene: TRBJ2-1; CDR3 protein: CASSIRAGGRNEQFF
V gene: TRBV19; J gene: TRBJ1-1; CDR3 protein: CASRTTGGNTEAFF
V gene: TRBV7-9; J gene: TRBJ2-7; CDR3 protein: CASSFDSQRSYEQYF
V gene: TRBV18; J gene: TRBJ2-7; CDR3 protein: CASSDSLVYEQYF
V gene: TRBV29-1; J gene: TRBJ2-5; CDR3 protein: CSVGQMSKTQYF
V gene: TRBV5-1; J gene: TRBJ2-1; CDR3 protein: CASSLVPGNEQFF
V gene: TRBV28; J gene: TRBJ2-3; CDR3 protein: CASTQGDTQYF
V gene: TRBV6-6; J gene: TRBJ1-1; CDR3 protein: CASSYSTRVNTEAFF
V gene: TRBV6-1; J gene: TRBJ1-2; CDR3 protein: CASSANQGGDGYTF
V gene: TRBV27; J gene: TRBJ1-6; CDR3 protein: CASSFDRANSPLHF
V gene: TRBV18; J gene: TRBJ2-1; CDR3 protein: CASSPIQGAYNEQFF
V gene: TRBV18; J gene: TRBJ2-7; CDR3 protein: CASSQGGTGIPYEQYF
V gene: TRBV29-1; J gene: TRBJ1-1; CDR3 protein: CSVGTVFAFF
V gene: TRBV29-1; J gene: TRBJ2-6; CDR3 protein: CSVGGRSSGANVLTF
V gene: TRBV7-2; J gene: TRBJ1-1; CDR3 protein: CASSLRLNTEAFF
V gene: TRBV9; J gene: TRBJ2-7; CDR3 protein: CASSVDPGTVLNEQYF
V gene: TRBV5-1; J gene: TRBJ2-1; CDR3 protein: CASSALAGGRGNEQFF
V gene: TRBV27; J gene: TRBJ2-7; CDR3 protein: CASSLYRGPFYEQYF
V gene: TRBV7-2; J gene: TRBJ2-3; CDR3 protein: CASSLVRGFTDTQYF
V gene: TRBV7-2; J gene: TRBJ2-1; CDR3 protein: CASSYGLAGNEQFF
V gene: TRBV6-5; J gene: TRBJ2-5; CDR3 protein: CASSYSIQLGGETQYF
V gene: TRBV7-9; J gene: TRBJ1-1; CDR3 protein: CASSLGPGLNAEAFF
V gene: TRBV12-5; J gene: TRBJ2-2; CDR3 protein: CASGLLTGELFF
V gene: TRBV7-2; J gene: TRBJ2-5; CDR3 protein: CASSRSGANGAQYF